This T cell receptor beta chain was profiled in a study of human T cells and chemical hapten exposure. In the study overall: Throughout the roughly 26-week study, diphenylcyclopropenone was applied weekly to the patients' scalps. Study outcomes and limitations: All donors were alopecia patients, so their immunity may differ from that of healthy people. Compared with pre-sensitization or healthy control sets, expanded TCRs clustered more. Once DPC sensitization occurred, TCRs above 1 in 1000 frequency showed no change.

As for time point: patch test 1, 2 weeks after DPC sensitization. Documented treatment: therapeutic diphenylcyclopropenone sensitization with weekly scalp DPC. Points on this clonotype: The antigen is unknown.

The CDR3 is 15 amino acids. Germline assignment: CDR1 SGHNT and CDR2 YYREEE (reference sequence). Trimming cost V 4 bases and J 7 bases, with 18 bases left between them. TCRdb redid the calling of the RACE reads with MiXCR, one entry per CDR3 protein. The sample holds 300,000 to 450,000 distinct CDR3 sequences, around 5% seen once. The chain combines TRBV5-4 with TRBJ2-1, with D perhaps TRBD2 (7 bases). This clonotype originated in a woman aged 50 to 60 with alopecia areata. Some clones in this sample may be carry-over from other donors' samples. The specimen was whole blood, collected in connection with sensitization to the hapten diphenylcyclopropenone (DPC). CDR3 coding DNA: TGTGCCAGCAGCCCCCAGGAGGGGGGGTTGAATGAGCAGTTCTTC. Encoded protein: CASSPQEGGLNEQFF.